These 2 T cell receptor beta chains were sequenced from one sample in a study of T cell responses to AZD1222 COVID-19 vaccine. This table comes from immunoSEQ multiplex PCR, and its TCRdb copy is limited to in-frame clones, with some not included. The sample contains 140,000 to 150,000 clones, 85% to 90% of which appear only once. The source was peripheral blood, collected on day 0 of AZD1222 vaccination. These receptors were collected from an adult in good health.

The genes are TRBV29-1 and TRBJ1-2; 7 nucleotides line up with TRBD1. This CDR3 is 15 amino acids long. Germline V lookup: CDR1 SQVTM, CDR2 ANQGSEA. J gave up 4 bases and V 7 bases, and 15 bases lay outside the gene matches. The CDR3 protein is CSAWEGARGPYGYTF. The CDR3 region has the DNA TGCAGCGCCTGGGAGGGGGCTCGGGGGCCCTATGGCTACACCTTC.

The rearrangement joins TRBV4-1 to TRBJ1-6; 8 positions agree with TRBD1. This CDR3 contains 16 residues. Germline V gene lookup returns CDR1 MGHRA and CDR2 YSYEKL. The V and J ends lost 4 bases and 5 bases, in that order; junction bases with no gene match: 7. In DNA form, the CDR3 reads TGCGCCAGCAGCCGCACACCGGGACAGGATAATTCACCCCTCCACTTT. Translated: CASSRTPGQDNSPLHF.